This is a list of T cell receptor beta chains from one sample in a study of T cell responses to AZD1222 COVID-19 vaccine. Clones were sequenced by immunoSEQ multiplex PCR, and TCRdb holds only the in-frame ones, with some missing. The sample lists 100,000 to 130,000 clones, around 87% occurring once. The sample here was peripheral blood, taken on day 0 of AZD1222 vaccination. The source is an adult in good health. Both conserved end residues are part of each CDR3.

V,J,length,CDR3
TRBV2,TRBJ2-7,13,CASRETSSYEQYF
TRBV6-5,TRBJ2-7,14,CASSYSGREDEQYF
TRBV4-3,TRBJ1-2,15,CASSQVGTGNYGYTF
TRBV6-1,TRBJ2-5,14,CASSTSTGTETQYF
TRBV9,TRBJ2-1,13,CASSVGTGIGQFF
TRBV9,TRBJ2-1,17,CASSVDPTGGANNEQFF
TRBV15,TRBJ2-7,18,CAASSEEAASSFTYEQYF
TRBV27,TRBJ2-5,13,CASSYGSPGAQYF
TRBV29-1,TRBJ1-2,12,CSVGPHDYGYTF
TRBV3-1/TRBV3-2,TRBJ2-4,17,CASSQLGLPLAKNIQYF
TRBV7-3,TRBJ2-7,14,CASSLTGGLYEQYF
TRBV19,TRBJ2-3,12,CASSIGLATQYF
TRBV12-5,TRBJ1-4,16,CASGAFGTSGREKLFF
TRBV9,TRBJ1-3,15,CASSETVSSGNTIYF
TRBV6-5,TRBJ1-6,15,CASSYSGGDNSPLHF
TRBV28,TRBJ2-7,15,CASSSAGTVRYEQYF
TRBV6-2/TRBV6-3,TRBJ1-5,15,CASSGGEGGNQPQHF
TRBV5-4,TRBJ1-6,14,CASRISGTGNGLHF
TRBV3-1/TRBV3-2,TRBJ1-1,16,CASSPQGSYPGTEAFF
TRBV7-9,TRBJ1-4,18,CASSLRVHRHLRNEKLFF
TRBV7-2,TRBJ2-5,15,CASSPPGQGAGTQYF
TRBV24-1,TRBJ1-1,13,CATRDRVRTEAFF
TRBV5-8,TRBJ1-1,18,CASSQLIGTGGRNTEAFF
TRBV5-8,TRBJ1-2,15,CASSLDSSSDYGYTF
TRBV6-2/TRBV6-3,TRBJ1-5,16,CASSYSGTVRGQPQHF
TRBV5-4,TRBJ1-1,15,CASSSYREMNTEAFF
TRBV7-6,TRBJ1-1,15,CASSLVRDINTEAFF
TRBV7-3,TRBJ2-2,16,CASSSSGTGRPGELFF
TRBV10-3,TRBJ2-2,15,CAINRELTNTGELFF
TRBV4-3,TRBJ2-7,16,CASSHPGTAPLYEQYF
TRBV5-6,TRBJ1-2,14,CASSLERGGDGYTF
TRBV9,TRBJ1-6,14,CASSVVGRNSPLHF
TRBV7-3,TRBJ2-3,15,CASSSSPGTSGVQYF
TRBV19,TRBJ1-5,14,CASSMGQNNQPQHF
TRBV14,TRBJ1-4,12,CASSRTGEKLFF
TRBV2,TRBJ2-5,12,CASKRDVETQYF
TRBV9,TRBJ2-1,15,CASSAGTGNNNEQFF
TRBV21-1,TRBJ2-7,16,CASPLTGALASYEQYF
TRBV20-1,TRBJ2-7,11,CSASDTYEQYF
TRBV7-8,TRBJ1-5,13,CASSYNQPEPQHF
TRBV4-3,TRBJ1-6,15,CASSRVLGYNSPLHF
TRBV19,TRBJ2-7,15,CASSGSAGGLYEQYF